This entry lists 10 T cell receptor beta chains sequenced from one sample in a study of T cells after yellow fever vaccination. One entry per CDR3 protein, called by TCRdb with MiXCR from the 5' RACE reads. The table lists under 600,000 distinct CDR3 sequences, 21% of them singletons. Material: PBMCs, obtained approximately 20 days after the first yellow fever vaccination. These receptors came from a man between 18 and 29 years old who received the YFV17D yellow fever vaccine.

This clonotype has more than one count but fewer than ten. The chain is built from TRBV7-2 and TRBJ2-7; 7 positions agree with TRBD1. Germline trimming cut 4 bases from V and 5 bases from J; bases unmatched to any gene: 8. CDR1 and CDR2 (germline): SGHTA, FQGNSA. The CDR3 sequence is 14 residues long. Here the CDR3 reads CASSWGQNPHEQYF. The CDR3, as DNA: TGTGCCAGCAGCTGGGGACAGAATCCCCACGAGCAGTACTTC. Full variable domain (outside the CDR3, taken from reference TRBV7-2 and TRBJ2-7): GAGVSQSPSNKVTEKGKDVELRCDPISGHTALYWYRQSLGQGLEFLIYFQGNSAPDKSGLPSDRFSAERTGGSVSTLTIQRTQQEDSAVYLCASSWGQNPHEQYFGPGTRLTVT.

In this sample, this clonotype turned up many times. V is TRBV12-3 or TRBV12-4 and J is TRBJ2-7; D may be TRBD1 or TRBD2 (5 bases each). V shed 3 bases and J shed 4 bases, with 13 bases lying between them. CDR3 length equals 14 residues. The CDR3 is CASSLGQDLYEQYF. CDR3 nucleotides: TGTGCCAGCAGTTTGGGGCAGGACTTATACGAGCAGTACTTC.

The rearrangement uses TRBV7-9 and TRBJ2-7, with no clear D. Between the trimmed V and J ends, which lost 5 bases and 0 bases, there was a span of 11 bases. The CDR3 extends over 14 amino acids. From germline, CDR1 is SEHNR and CDR2 FQNEAQ (reference sequence). CDR3 nucleotide sequence: TGTGCCAGCAGCCCTGCCCAACCCTCCTACGAGCAGTACTTC. Protein product: CASSPAQPSYEQYF. The full variable domain, in which reference TRBV7-9 and TRBJ2-7 provide the parts outside the CDR3, is DTGVSQNPRHKITKRGQNVTFRCDPISEHNRLYWYRQTLGQGPEFLTYFQNEAQLEKSRLLSDRFSAERPKGSFSTLEIQRTEQGDSAMYLCASSPAQPSYEQYFGPGTRLTVT.

This clonotype was seen only a few times. This chain uses TRBV20-1 with TRBJ2-4, with TRBD1 matching over 8 bases. Germline V gene sequence: CDR1 DFQATT, CDR2 SNEGSKA (reference sequence). After removal of 4 bases from V and 1 base from J, the junction contained 6 bases not matched to a gene. CDR3 length: 15 residues. DNA for the CDR3: TGCAGTGCTACCCGGACAGGGTCGGCCAAAAACATTCAGTACTTC. Translating gives CSATRTGSAKNIQYF.

The V call is TRBV6-2 or TRBV6-3, the J call TRBJ1-4; perhaps TRBD1 as D (5 bases). The germline gives CDR1 MNHEY, CDR2 SVGEGT. The V gene lost 6 bases and the J gene lost 8 bases, with 19 bases spanning the gap. The CDR3 totals 15 residues. This chain's CDR3 is CASREGGRVDEKLFF. Here the CDR3 DNA reads TGTGCCAGCAGAGAAGGTGGCAGGGTGGACGAAAAACTGTTTTTT.

This clonotype was recorded at least ten times. V usage is TRBV12-3 or TRBV12-4 and J usage is TRBJ2-7; 11 bases fit TRBD2. Germline trimming cut 7 bases from V and 6 bases from J; bases unmatched to any gene: 11. The CDR3 has 15 amino acids. CDR3 bases: TGTGCCAGCACTCCCGCGGGGCTAGCGGGGGGCGAGCAGTACTTC. Amino acid sequence: CASTPAGLAGGEQYF.

V usage is TRBV11-3 and J usage is TRBJ2-1; no clear D. The CDR3 is made up of 14 amino acids. V dropped 5 bases and J dropped 10 bases, with 18 bases sitting between them. CDR1 and CDR2 from the germline V gene are SGHNT and YENEEA. This chain's CDR3 is CASSPRDVPREQFF. In DNA form, the CDR3 reads TGTGCCAGCAGCCCTCGTGATGTTCCACGGGAGCAGTTCTTC.

This clonotype was seen only a few times. The rearrangement links TRBV6-5 to TRBJ2-6; no clear D gene. This CDR3 is 18 amino acids long. Trimming pared 3 bases from V and 0 bases from J, leaving 15 bases between. The germline gives CDR1 MNHEY, CDR2 SVGAGI. CDR3 loop: CASSYLTSPLSGANVLTF. In nucleotides, the CDR3 is TGTGCCAGCAGTTATTTGACGTCCCCACTCTCTGGGGCCAACGTCCTGACTTTC.

This chain uses TRBV20-1 with TRBJ2-7; possible D gene TRBD1, 6 bases. The V and J ends lost 5 bases and 0 bases respectively, with 17 bases between them. CDR3 size: 15 residues. Per germline, CDR1 DFQATT and CDR2 SNEGSKA (reference sequence). DNA of the CDR3: TGCAGTGCTCACCCGGGAACAGGGCCCTCCTACGAGCAGTACGTC. Encoded protein: CSAHPGTGPSYEQYV.

This clonotype has only one observation. V usage is TRBV12-3 or TRBV12-4 and J usage is TRBJ1-1, with a possible D match to TRBD1 (6 bases). The CDR3 length is 16 residues. Between the trimmed V and J ends, which lost 3 bases and 5 bases, there was a span of 19 bases. This CDR3 reads CASSFGGQGLRTEAFF. CDR3 DNA: TGTGCCAGCAGTTTCGGGGGGCAAGGGTTGAGAACTGAAGCTTTCTTT.